The rows below give T cell receptor beta chains drawn from one sample of a study of early T cells in non-severe SARS-CoV-2 infection. A single record per CDR3 protein comes from TCRdb applying MiXCR to the 5' RACE reads. The sample holds 80,000 to 100,000 distinct CDR3 sequences, approximately 11% seen once. Sequences were derived from whole blood, sampled at baseline. All receptors derive from an adult who was a healthcare worker with PCR-confirmed SARS-CoV-2 infection or an uninfected control (not recorded which). The CDR3 runs from the conserved cysteine through the conserved F or W. A D gene is named only where the DNA matches it firmly. For some rows the clone size is stated as once, few or many, or as a class when expanded; others skip it.

few	TRBV7-9	TRBJ2-5	-	CASSFYPTGAFQETQYF	TGTGCCAGCAGCTTTTATCCTACCGGGGCCTTCCAAGAGACCCAGTACTTC
few	TRBV20-1	TRBJ2-3	TRBD2	CSATRLAGGTDTQYF	TGCAGTGCTACTCGTCTAGCGGGAGGCACAGATACGCAGTATTTT
many	TRBV3-1	TRBJ2-7	-	CASSLTGRGYEQYF	TGTGCCAGCAGCCTCACAGGGAGAGGTTACGAGCAGTACTTC
many	TRBV4-3	TRBJ2-1	TRBD2	CASSLTSGRYNEQFF	TGCGCCAGCAGCCTTACTAGCGGGAGATACAATGAGCAGTTCTTC
-	TRBV5-1	TRBJ2-6	-	CASSLGQGSSGANVLTF	TGCGCCAGCAGCTTGGGGCAGGGCAGCTCTGGGGCCAACGTCCTGACTTTC
few	TRBV7-9	TRBJ2-3	-	CASSLGQKDTQYF	TGTGCCAGCAGCTTAGGGCAAAAAGATACGCAGTATTTT
few	TRBV10-3	TRBJ2-1	TRBD2	CAINQGLAEGNEQFF	TGTGCCATCAACCAGGGACTAGCGGAAGGGAATGAGCAGTTCTTC
few	TRBV20-1	TRBJ2-2	TRBD2	CSAPGTRGPRELFF	TGCAGTGCCCCCGGGACTAGGGGCCCCCGGGAGCTGTTTTTT
many	TRBV11-2	TRBJ2-1	-	CASSFTPSVVNEQFF	TGTGCCAGCAGCTTCACTCCCTCCGTCGTGAATGAGCAGTTCTTC
-	TRBV19	TRBJ2-1	-	CASSTRGRADNEQFF	TGTGCCAGTAGTACCCGGGGTAGGGCGGACAATGAGCAGTTCTTC
many	TRBV24-1	TRBJ1-1	TRBD1	CATSDSSGTDTEAFF	TGTGCCACCAGTGATTCCTCCGGGACAGACACTGAAGCTTTCTTT
few	TRBV4-1	TRBJ2-6	-	CASSQGTANTGANVLTF	TGCGCCAGCAGCCAAGGGACGGCTAATACTGGGGCCAACGTCCTGACTTTC
-	TRBV11-2	TRBJ2-4	-	CASSLERLPEDIQYF	TGTGCCAGCAGCTTAGAGCGCCTCCCCGAGGACATTCAGTACTTC
many	TRBV19	TRBJ1-2	TRBD1	CASTNRDRDGYTF	TGTGCCAGTACTAACCGGGACAGGGATGGCTACACCTTC
few	TRBV21-1	TRBJ2-7	-	CASSNRRGSYEQYF	TGTGCCAGCAGCAACCGCAGGGGGAGCTACGAGCAGTACTTC
few	TRBV21-1	TRBJ2-7	-	CATEAELSGPYEQYF	TGTGCCACCGAAGCCGAACTCAGCGGACCCTACGAGCAGTACTTC
many	TRBV30	TRBJ1-1	-	CAWSPPGMHTEAFF	TGTGCCTGGAGTCCCCCAGGGATGCACACTGAAGCTTTCTTT
few	TRBV5-1	TRBJ2-3	TRBD2	CASSLLPGRGASGNTQYF	TGCGCCAGCAGCTTGCTGCCTGGGAGGGGCGCGAGTGGGAATACGCAGTATTTT
few	TRBV12-3/TRBV12-4	TRBJ2-2	TRBD2	CASSLTSGRTGELFF	TGTGCCAGCAGTTTGACTAGCGGGAGGACCGGGGAGCTGTTTTTT
many	TRBV10-3	TRBJ2-1	-	CAISEWLAPGVKQFF	TGTGCCATCAGTGAGTGGCTAGCGCCTGGGGTGAAGCAGTTCTTC
-	TRBV6-2/TRBV6-3	TRBJ2-7	TRBD2	CAIASAGLASCEQYF	TGTGCCATTGCAAGTGCGGGACTAGCCTCCTGCGAGCAGTACTTC
-	TRBV11-2	TRBJ2-1	-	CASSPLKRSPSTPQFF	TGTGCCAGCAGCCCCCTCAAGCGCAGCCCCTCGACACCCCAGTTCTTC
few	TRBV27	TRBJ1-1	TRBD1	CASSPGQGVNAFF	TGTGCCAGCAGTCCGGGACAGGGGGTTAACGCTTTCTTT
-	TRBV29-1	TRBJ2-3	-	CSVEKVDTQYF	TGCAGCGTTGAAAAAGTGGATACGCAGTATTTT
many	TRBV21-1	TRBJ1-1	-	CASSKNLNRDSHFMNTEAFF	TGTGCCAGCAGCAAAAACCTTAATCGGGACAGCCACTTCATGAACACTGAAGCTTTCTTT
-	TRBV5-1	TRBJ2-3	-	CASSLGERTDTQYF	TGCGCCAGCAGCTTGGGGGAGAGGACAGATACGCAGTATTTT
many	TRBV4-2	TRBJ2-2	-	CASSQDGRGTGELFF	TGTGCCAGCAGCCAAGATGGCAGGGGCACCGGGGAGCTGTTTTTT
-	TRBV9	TRBJ1-4	-	CASSVGARQSNEKLFF	TGTGCCAGCAGCGTAGGAGCTCGACAGAGTAATGAAAAACTGTTTTTT
many	TRBV7-2	TRBJ2-1	TRBD1	CASRPSEGGLNEQFF	TGTGCCAGCAGGCCCTCGGAAGGGGGCTTAAATGAGCAGTTCTTC
few	TRBV10-2	TRBJ1-2	-	CASTGRYGEGYTF	TGCGCCAGCACGGGTAGATACGGGGAGGGCTACACCTTC
many	TRBV7-3	TRBJ1-2	TRBD1	CASSPGTGGSGYTF	TGTGCCAGCAGCCCCGGGACAGGGGGAAGTGGCTACACCTTC
many	TRBV25-1	TRBJ2-3	-	CASSELWQGPTDTQYF	TGTGCCAGCAGTGAGCTTTGGCAGGGACCCACAGATACGCAGTATTTT
-	TRBV7-8	TRBJ2-3	TRBD2	CASSFIPSGGGTDTQYF	TGTGCCAGCAGCTTCATCCCTAGCGGGGGGGGCACAGATACGCAGTATTTT
many	TRBV7-2	TRBJ1-2	-	CASSSNIANYGYTF	TGTGCCAGCAGCTCCAACATAGCTAACTATGGCTACACCTTC
few	TRBV6-2/TRBV6-3	TRBJ1-5	-	CASRTDSNQPQHF	TGTGCCAGCCGGACGGATAGCAATCAGCCCCAGCATTTT
many	TRBV20-1	TRBJ2-3	-	CSALRGSDTQYF	TGCAGTGCTCTCCGGGGGTCGGATACGCAGTATTTT
many	TRBV10-2	TRBJ2-1	-	CASRSEAGPYNEQFF	TGCGCCAGCAGGTCTGAGGCGGGTCCCTACAATGAGCAGTTCTTC
-	TRBV6-2/TRBV6-3	TRBJ2-5	TRBD1	CASSIPTGVKETQYF	TGTGCCAGCAGTATTCCGACAGGGGTGAAAGAGACCCAGTACTTC
few	TRBV5-1	TRBJ2-5	-	CASSLGRGQETQYF	TGCGCCAGCAGCTTGGGTCGCGGCCAAGAGACCCAGTACTTC
many	TRBV9	TRBJ2-3	TRBD1	CASSGQGLKGHMTDTQYF	TGTGCCAGCAGCGGACAGGGCCTAAAGGGGCATATGACAGATACGCAGTATTTT
many	TRBV20-1	TRBJ1-1	-	CSARDPGRTNTEAFF	TGCAGTGCTAGAGACCCGGGACGGACGAACACTGAAGCTTTCTTT
-	TRBV29-1	TRBJ2-2	-	CSVLKYEKNTGELFF	TGCAGCGTTCTAAAGTACGAGAAAAACACCGGGGAGCTGTTTTTT
-	TRBV2	TRBJ2-1	TRBD1	CASTRTGGPYNEQFF	TGTGCCAGCACCCGGACAGGGGGCCCCTACAATGAGCAGTTCTTC
-	TRBV11-2	TRBJ2-3	-	CASSPVTSTDTQYF	TGTGCCAGCAGCCCCGTGACCAGCACAGATACGCAGTATTTT
many	TRBV30	TRBJ1-3	-	CAWNPGRTFGNTIYF	TGTGCCTGGAACCCAGGGCGGACCTTCGGAAACACCATATATTTT
few	TRBV5-4	TRBJ2-1	TRBD2	CASSDGTSNPYNEQFF	TGTGCCAGCAGCGACGGGACTAGCAATCCCTACAATGAGCAGTTCTTC
many	TRBV27	TRBJ2-6	-	CASSLAGANVLTF	TGTGCCAGCAGTTTAGCTGGGGCCAACGTCCTGACTTTC
-	TRBV29-1	TRBJ1-5	TRBD1	CSVQTGSNQPQHF	TGCAGCGTTCAGACAGGGTCCAATCAGCCCCAGCATTTT
few	TRBV11-2	TRBJ2-5	-	CASSTKKETQYF	TGTGCCAGCAGCACCAAGAAGGAGACCCAGTACTTC
-	TRBV5-1	TRBJ2-7	TRBD1	CASSIGQGAGEQYF	TGCGCCAGCAGCATCGGACAGGGGGCTGGCGAGCAGTACTTC
few	TRBV7-2	TRBJ2-2	-	CASSLYSGNTGELFF	TGTGCCAGCAGCTTATATAGCGGAAACACCGGGGAGCTGTTTTTT
-	TRBV11-2	TRBJ2-7	-	CASSLGPAMSSYEQYF	TGTGCCAGCAGCTTAGGCCCAGCCATGAGCTCCTACGAGCAGTACTTC
-	TRBV7-9	TRBJ2-7	TRBD2	CASSAGTSESYEQYF	TGTGCCAGCAGCGCGGGGACTAGCGAGAGCTACGAGCAGTACTTC
many	TRBV29-1	TRBJ2-1	TRBD1	CSAAGTVYNEQFF	TGCAGCGCCGCTGGGACAGTTTACAATGAGCAGTTCTTC
few	TRBV27	TRBJ1-2	TRBD1	CASSFQGAYGYTF	TGTGCCAGCAGTTTCCAGGGGGCCTATGGCTACACCTTC
few	TRBV6-1	TRBJ2-7	-	CASSEPGRSYEQYF	TGTGCCAGCAGTGAGCCGGGACGGAGCTACGAGCAGTACTTC
many	TRBV4-1	TRBJ2-1	TRBD1	CASSLPGQGNNEQFF	TGCGCCAGCAGCCTCCCGGGACAGGGGAACAATGAGCAGTTCTTC
many	TRBV12-3/TRBV12-4	TRBJ1-4	-	CASRNTRFLLGDVFNEKLFF	TGTGCCAGCAGAAATACCCGTTTCCTGTTAGGGGACGTTTTTAATGAAAAACTGTTTTTT